This section outlines one T cell receptor beta chain sequence together with its context. Germline assignment: CDR1 KGHSH and CDR2 LQKENI. Trimming took off 5 bases at V and 6 bases at J, with 10 bases between the two ends. The length of the CDR3 is 13 residues. The source of the sample is a study of graft-versus-host responses after intestinal transplantation. Data came from immunoSEQ multiplex PCR; TCRdb stores just in-frame clones and leaves some out. The sample has roughly 13,000 clones, about 33% seen once. Co-plated with 200,000 CFSE-labeled responder cells were 200,000 irradiated, violet-dye-labeled stimulator cells. Findings and caveats of the study: Allografts from individuals with graft-donor T cell macrochimerism displayed high graft-versus-host to host-versus-graft clonal ratios. GvH clones turned up in recipient marrow; some had shown up first in ileum or blood. Peak circulating GvH clone levels were associated with early post-transplant HvG declines.

Sequencing was performed on alloreactive CD4+ T cells from a mixed lymphocyte reaction culture, taken before intestinal transplant. Subset denoted: CFSE-low proliferating T cells sorted from roughly 6-day pre-transplant mixed lymphocyte reaction (GvH or HvG direction). This receptor was identified in a human patient who received an intestinal transplant. The chain recombines TRBV18 with TRBJ2-2, with D possibly TRBD1 on 6 matching bases. CDR3 coding DNA: TGTGCCAGCTCAAGACAGGAAGCCGGGGAGCTGTTTTTT. This codes for CASSRQEAGELFF.